This T cell receptor (beta chain) was sequenced in a study of blood T cells in healthy people across ages. General study results and limits: Fewer expanded clones and more diversity marked long-lived versus aged donors. With age, beta diversity per million T cells declined roughly linearly, significantly by 40. Since the PBMCs were unsorted, naive and antigen-experienced cells could not be conclusively compared.

A second PCR of about 7 to 12 cycles used a sample-barcoded 5' primer and a J-beta primer mix. Each cDNA molecule was tagged by a template-switch adaptor with 12 random nucleotides. TCRdb processed the 5' RACE reads anew with MiXCR; each CDR3 protein has one entry. The sample consists of fewer than 800,000 distinct CDR3 sequences, roughly 32% of them appearing once. Regarding this clonotype: Its antigen is unidentified.

From germline, CDR1 is SGHDT and CDR2 YYEEEE. Trimming removed 3 bases from V and 4 bases from J; junction bases left unmatched: 8. The CDR3 runs to 16 residues. The sequence derives from a woman of 80 years or more in good health. The chain carries TRBV5-6 and TRBJ1-5; the match to TRBD1 covers 9 bases. The sequenced sample consisted of blood. CDR3 loop: CASSWGQGFGNQPQHF. The DNA of the CDR3 is TGTGCCAGCAGCTGGGGACAGGGTTTTGGTAATCAGCCCCAGCATTTT. Complete variable domain (other parts from reference TRBV5-6 and TRBJ1-5): DAGVTQSPTHLIKTRGQQVTLRCSPKSGHDTVSWYQQALGQGPQFIFQYYEEEERQRGNFPDRFSGHQFPNYSSELNVNALLLGDSALYLCASSWGQGFGNQPQHFGDGTRLSIL.